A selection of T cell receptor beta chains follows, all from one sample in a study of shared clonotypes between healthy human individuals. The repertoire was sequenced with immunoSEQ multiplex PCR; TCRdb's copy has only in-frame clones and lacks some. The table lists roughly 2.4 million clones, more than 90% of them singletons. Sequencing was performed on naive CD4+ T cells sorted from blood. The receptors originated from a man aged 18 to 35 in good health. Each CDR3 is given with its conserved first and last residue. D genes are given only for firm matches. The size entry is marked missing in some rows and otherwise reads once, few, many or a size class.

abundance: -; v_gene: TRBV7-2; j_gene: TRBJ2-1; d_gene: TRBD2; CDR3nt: TGTGCCAGCAGCTTAGCCGGCGCGGGAGGGCACAATGAGCAGTTCTTC; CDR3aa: CASSLAGAGGHNEQFF
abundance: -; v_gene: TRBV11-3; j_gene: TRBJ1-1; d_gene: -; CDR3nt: TGTGCCAGCAGCCTAGGCAGGGGTACTGAAGCTTTCTTT; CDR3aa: CASSLGRGTEAFF
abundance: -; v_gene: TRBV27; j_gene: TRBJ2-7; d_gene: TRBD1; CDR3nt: TGTGCCAGCAGTTTTTCGGCAGGGGGCATCGACGAGCAGTACTTC; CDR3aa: CASSFSAGGIDEQYF
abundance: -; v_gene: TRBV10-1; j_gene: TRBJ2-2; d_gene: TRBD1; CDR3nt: TGCGCCAGCAGCGGGACAGGGGGCACCGGGGAGCTGTTTTTT; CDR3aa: CASSGTGGTGELFF
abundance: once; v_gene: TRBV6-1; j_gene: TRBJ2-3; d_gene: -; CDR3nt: TGTGCCGGCCGAGGACTACTCACAGATACGCAGTATTTT; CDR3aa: CAGRGLLTDTQYF
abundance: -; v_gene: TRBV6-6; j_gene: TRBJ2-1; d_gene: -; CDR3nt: TGTGCCTCCACCGAGTCCCCGTACAATGAGCAGTTCTTC; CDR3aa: CASTESPYNEQFF
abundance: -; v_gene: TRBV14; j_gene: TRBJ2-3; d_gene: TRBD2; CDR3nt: TGTGCCAGCAGCCAAGAACCCTGGACTAGCGGAGGGGATACGCAGTATTTT; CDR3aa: CASSQEPWTSGGDTQYF
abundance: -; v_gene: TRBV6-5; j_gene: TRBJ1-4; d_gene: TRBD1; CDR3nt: TGTGCCAGCAGGAGAACAGGGGGCGTAGGCGAAAAACTGTTTTTT; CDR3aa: CASRRTGGVGEKLFF
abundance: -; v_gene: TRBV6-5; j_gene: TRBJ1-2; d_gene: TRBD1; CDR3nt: TGTGCCAGCAGGCCGGGACAGGGAGAAGGCTACACCTTC; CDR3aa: CASRPGQGEGYTF
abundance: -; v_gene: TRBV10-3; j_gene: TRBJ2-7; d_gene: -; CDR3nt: TGTGCCATCAGTGAGTCGAGTCGACTGTCCTACGAGCAGTACTTC; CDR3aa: CAISESSRLSYEQYF